This T cell receptor beta chain was recorded in a study of blood T cells in healthy people across ages. Together with a sample-barcoded 5' primer, a J-beta primer mix was included in a second PCR lasting roughly 6 to 12 cycles. With 12 random nucleotides, a template-switch adaptor tagged each individual cDNA molecule. In TCRdb, the 5' RACE reads were re-called with MiXCR into one record per CDR3 protein. The sample has 890,000 or so distinct CDR3 sequences, approximately 65% seen once. The ends were cut back, 4 bases at V and 2 bases at J, with 12 bases in the middle. Germline CDR1 is SGHTA and CDR2 is FQGNSA. The CDR3 runs 14 residues.

This TCR derives from a man aged 25-45 years in good health. The chain links TRBV7-2 to TRBJ2-7; tentatively, D is TRBD2 (5 bases). Material for sequencing was blood. In DNA, the CDR3 is TGTGCCAGCAGCTCCCGCTTCGGGACCTACGAGCAGTACTTC. Translation: CASSSRFGTYEQYF.